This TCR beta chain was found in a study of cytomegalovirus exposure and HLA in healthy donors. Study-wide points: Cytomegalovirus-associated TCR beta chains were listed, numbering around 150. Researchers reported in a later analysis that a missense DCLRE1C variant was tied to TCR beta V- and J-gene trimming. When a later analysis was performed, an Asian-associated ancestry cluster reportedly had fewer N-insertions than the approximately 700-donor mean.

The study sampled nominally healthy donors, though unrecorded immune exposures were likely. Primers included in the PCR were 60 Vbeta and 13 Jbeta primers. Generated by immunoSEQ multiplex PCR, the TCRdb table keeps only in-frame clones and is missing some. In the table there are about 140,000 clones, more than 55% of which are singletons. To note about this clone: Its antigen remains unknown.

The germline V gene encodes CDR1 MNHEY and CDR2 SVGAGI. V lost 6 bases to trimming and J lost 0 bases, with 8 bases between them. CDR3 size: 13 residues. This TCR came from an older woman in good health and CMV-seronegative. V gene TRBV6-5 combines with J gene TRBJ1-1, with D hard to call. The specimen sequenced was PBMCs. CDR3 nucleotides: TGTGCCAGCAGACCCACGGTGAACACTGAAGCTTTCTTT. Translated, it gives CASRPTVNTEAFF.